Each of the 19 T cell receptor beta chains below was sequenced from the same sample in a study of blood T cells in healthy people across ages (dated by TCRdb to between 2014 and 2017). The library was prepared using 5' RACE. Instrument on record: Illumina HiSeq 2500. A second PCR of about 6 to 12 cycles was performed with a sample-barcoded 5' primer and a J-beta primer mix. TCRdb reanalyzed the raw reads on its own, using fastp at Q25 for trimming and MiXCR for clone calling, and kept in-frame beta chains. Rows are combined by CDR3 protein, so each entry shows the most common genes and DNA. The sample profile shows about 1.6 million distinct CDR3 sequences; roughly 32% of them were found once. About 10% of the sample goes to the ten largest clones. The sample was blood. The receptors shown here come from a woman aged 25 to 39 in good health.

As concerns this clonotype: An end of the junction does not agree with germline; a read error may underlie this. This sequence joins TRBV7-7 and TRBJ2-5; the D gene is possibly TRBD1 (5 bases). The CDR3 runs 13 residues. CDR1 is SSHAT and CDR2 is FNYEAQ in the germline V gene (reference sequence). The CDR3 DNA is TGTGCCCGCAGCAAAGGGGACCAAGAGACCCAGTACTTC. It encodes CARSKGDQETQYF.

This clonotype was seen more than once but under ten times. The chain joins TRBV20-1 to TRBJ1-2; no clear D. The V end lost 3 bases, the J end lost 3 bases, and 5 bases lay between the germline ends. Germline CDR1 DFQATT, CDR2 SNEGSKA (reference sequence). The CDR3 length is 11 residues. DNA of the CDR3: TGCAGTGCTAGCGACCACTATGGCTACACCTTC. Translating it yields CSASDHYGYTF.

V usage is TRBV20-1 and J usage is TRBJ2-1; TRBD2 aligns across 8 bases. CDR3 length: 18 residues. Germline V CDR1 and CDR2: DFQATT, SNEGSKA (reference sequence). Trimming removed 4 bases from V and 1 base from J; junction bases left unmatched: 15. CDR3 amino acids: CSAIPKFGTSFSYNEQFF. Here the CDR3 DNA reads TGCAGTGCTATACCGAAATTTGGGACTAGTTTTTCCTACAATGAGCAGTTCTTC.

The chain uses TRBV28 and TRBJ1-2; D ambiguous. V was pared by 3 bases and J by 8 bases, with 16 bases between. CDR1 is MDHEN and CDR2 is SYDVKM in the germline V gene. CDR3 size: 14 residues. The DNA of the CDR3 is TGTGCCAGCAGTTTGAATCTCCCAGGACTCGGCTACACCTTC. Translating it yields CASSLNLPGLGYTF.

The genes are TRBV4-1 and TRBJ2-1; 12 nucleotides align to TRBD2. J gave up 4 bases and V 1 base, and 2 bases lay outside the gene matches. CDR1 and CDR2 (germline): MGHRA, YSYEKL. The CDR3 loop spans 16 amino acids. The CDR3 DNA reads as TGCGCCAGCAGCCAAGGGACTAGCGGGGTATACAATGAGCAGTTCTTC. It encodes CASSQGTSGVYNEQFF.

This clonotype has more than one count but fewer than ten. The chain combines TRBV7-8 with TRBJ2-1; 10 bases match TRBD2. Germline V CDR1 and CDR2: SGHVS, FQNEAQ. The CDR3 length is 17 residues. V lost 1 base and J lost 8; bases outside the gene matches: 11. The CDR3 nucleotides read TGTGCCAGCAGCTTAGGTCTTCTGGGACTAGCGAATGATGAGCAGTTCTTC. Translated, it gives CASSLGLLGLANDEQFF.

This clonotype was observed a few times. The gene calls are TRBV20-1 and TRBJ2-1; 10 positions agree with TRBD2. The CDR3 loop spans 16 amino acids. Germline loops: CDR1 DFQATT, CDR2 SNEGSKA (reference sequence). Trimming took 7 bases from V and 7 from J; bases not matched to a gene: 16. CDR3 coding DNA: TGCAGTGTTCCCCACCTAGCGGGAGCTGTTGATAATGAGCAGTTCTTC. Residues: CSVPHLAGAVDNEQFF.

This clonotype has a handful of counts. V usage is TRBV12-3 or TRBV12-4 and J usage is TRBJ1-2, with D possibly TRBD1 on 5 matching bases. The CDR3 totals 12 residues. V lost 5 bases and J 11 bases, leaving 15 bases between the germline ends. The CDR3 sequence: CASSLGDGGYTF. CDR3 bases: TGTGCCAGCAGTCTAGGGGACGGGGGATACACCTTC.

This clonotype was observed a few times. CDR3 residues: CASSLSGRDYGYTF. In DNA, the CDR3 is TGTGCCAGCAGTTTATCTGGGCGCGACTATGGCTACACCTTC. This chain links TRBV12-3 or TRBV12-4 with TRBJ1-2; no clear D. V lost 2 bases, J lost 3 bases, and 10 bases lay in between. The length of the CDR3 is 14 residues.

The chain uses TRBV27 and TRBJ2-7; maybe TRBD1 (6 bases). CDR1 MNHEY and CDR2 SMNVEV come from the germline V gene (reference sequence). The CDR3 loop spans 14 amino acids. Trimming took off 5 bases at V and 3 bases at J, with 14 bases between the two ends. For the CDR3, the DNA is TGTGCCAGCAGTACAGGGCCAGGCGTCTACGAGCAGTACTTC. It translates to CASSTGPGVYEQYF.

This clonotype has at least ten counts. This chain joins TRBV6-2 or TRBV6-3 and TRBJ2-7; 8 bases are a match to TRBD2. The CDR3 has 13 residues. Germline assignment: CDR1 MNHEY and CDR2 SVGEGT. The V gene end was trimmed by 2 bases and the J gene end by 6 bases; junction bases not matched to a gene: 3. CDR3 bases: TGTGCCAGCAGTTACGGCGGGAGGTCCGAGCAGTACTTC. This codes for CASSYGGRSEQYF.

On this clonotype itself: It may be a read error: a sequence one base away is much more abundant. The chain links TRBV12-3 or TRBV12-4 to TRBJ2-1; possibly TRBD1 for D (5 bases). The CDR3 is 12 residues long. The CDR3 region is CVSSQDTNEQFF. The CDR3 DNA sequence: TGTGTCAGCAGTCAGGACACTAATGAGCAGTTCTTC.

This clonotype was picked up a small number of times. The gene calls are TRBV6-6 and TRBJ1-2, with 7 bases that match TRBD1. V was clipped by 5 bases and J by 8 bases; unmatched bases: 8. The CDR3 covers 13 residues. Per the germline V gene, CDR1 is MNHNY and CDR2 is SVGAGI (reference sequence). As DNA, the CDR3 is TGTGCCAGCAGTCCGCAGACAGGGAGCGGCTACACCTTC. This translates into CASSPQTGSGYTF.

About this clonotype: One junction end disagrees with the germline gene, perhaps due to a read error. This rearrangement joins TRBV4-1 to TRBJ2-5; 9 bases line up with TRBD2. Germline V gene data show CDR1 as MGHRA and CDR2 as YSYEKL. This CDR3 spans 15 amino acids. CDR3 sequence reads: CANSLISGGRETQYF. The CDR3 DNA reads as TGCGCCAACAGCCTAATTAGCGGGGGTCGGGAGACCCAGTACTTC.

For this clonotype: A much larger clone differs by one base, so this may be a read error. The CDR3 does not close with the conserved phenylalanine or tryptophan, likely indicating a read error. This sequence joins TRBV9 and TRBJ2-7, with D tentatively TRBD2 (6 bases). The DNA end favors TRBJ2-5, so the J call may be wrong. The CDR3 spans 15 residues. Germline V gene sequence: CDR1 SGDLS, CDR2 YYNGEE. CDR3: CASSSANSGGKTQYC. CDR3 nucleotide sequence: TGTGCCAGCAGCTCAGCGAACTCCGGGGGAAAGACCCAGTACTGC.

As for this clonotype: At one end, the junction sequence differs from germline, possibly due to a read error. In nucleotides, the CDR3 is TGTGCCGGCAGCGCGCGCTTGGGAGGGGGCACTGAAGCTTTCTTT. It specifies CAGSARLGGGTEAFF. This chain joins TRBV9 and TRBJ1-1; tentative D call: TRBD1 (6 bases). The CDR3 consists of 15 residues. Germline values: CDR1 SGDLS, CDR2 YYNGEE.

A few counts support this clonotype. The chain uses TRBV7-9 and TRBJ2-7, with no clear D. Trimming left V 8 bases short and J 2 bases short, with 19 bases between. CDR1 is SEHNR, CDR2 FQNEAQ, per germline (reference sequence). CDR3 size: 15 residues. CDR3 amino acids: CASSSDLTHTYEQYF. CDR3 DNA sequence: TGTGCCAGCTCCTCCGATCTCACCCATACCTACGAGCAGTACTTC.

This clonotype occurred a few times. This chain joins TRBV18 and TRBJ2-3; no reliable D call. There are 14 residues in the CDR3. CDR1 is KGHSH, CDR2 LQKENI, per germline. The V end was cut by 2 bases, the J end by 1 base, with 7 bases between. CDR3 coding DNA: TGTGCCAGCTCACCAAGTGTTGGCACAGATACGCAGTATTTT. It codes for CASSPSVGTDTQYF.

The CDR3 bases are TGTGCCATCAGTGACCAACTAGGGGCCTACAATGAGCAGTTCTTC. This sequence encodes CAISDQLGAYNEQFF. The chain couples TRBV10-3 to TRBJ2-1; D could derive from TRBD1 or TRBD2 (5 bases each). The V end was cut by 3 bases, the J end by 2 bases, with 11 bases between. The CDR3 consists of 15 residues. Germline V gene lookup returns CDR1 ENHRY and CDR2 SYGVKD.